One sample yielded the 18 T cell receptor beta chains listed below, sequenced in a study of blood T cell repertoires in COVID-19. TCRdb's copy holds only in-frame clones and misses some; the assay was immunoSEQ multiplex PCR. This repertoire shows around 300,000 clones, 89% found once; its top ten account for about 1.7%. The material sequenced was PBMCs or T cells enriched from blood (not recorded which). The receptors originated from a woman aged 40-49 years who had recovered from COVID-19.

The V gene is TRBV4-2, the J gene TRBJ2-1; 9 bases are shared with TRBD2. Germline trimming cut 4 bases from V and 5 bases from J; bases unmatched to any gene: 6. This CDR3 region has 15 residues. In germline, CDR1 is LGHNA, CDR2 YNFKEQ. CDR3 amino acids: CASSPGLAMNNEQFF. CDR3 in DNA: TGTGCCAGCAGCCCTGGACTAGCGATGAACAATGAGCAGTTCTTC.

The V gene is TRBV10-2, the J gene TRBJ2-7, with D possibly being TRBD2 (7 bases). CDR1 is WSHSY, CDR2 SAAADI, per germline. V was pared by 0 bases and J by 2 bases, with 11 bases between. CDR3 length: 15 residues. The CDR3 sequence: CASSESGGATYEQYF. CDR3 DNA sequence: TGCGCCAGCAGTGAGTCGGGGGGGGCGACCTACGAGCAGTACTTC.

This CDR3 is CASSEMQITSYEQYF. The CDR3 coding sequence is TGTGCCAGCAGTGAAATGCAGATTACCTCCTACGAGCAGTACTTC. V and J are TRBV2 and TRBJ2-7; D not resolved. V shed 2 bases and J shed 0 bases, with 11 bases lying between them. The CDR3 has 15 amino acids. The germline V gene has CDR1 SNHLY and CDR2 FYNNEI.

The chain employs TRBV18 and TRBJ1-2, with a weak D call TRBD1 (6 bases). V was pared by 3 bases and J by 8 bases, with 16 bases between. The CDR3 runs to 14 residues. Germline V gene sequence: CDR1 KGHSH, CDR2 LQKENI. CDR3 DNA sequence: TGTGCCAGCTCACCGCTAGGGGGAGATCAGGGCTACACCTTC. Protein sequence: CASSPLGGDQGYTF.

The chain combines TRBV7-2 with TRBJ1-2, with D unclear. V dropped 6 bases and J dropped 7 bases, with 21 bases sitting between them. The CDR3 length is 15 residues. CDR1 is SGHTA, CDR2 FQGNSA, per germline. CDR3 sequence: CASSGGWGPIGGYTF. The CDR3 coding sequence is TGTGCCAGCAGTGGCGGGTGGGGTCCTATTGGTGGCTACACCTTC.

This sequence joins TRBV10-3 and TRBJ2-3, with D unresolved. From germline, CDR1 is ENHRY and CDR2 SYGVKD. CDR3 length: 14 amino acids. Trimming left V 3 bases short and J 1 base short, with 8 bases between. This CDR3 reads CAISESLGTDTQYF. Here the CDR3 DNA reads TGTGCCATCAGTGAATCTCTAGGCACAGATACGCAGTATTTT.

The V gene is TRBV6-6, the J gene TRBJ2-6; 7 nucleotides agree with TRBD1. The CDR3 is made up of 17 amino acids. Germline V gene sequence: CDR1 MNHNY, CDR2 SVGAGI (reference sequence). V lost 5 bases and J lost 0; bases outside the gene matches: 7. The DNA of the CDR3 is TGTGCCAGCAGTCCCCGGGACAGCCTCTCTGGGGCCAACGTCCTGACTTTC. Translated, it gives CASSPRDSLSGANVLTF.

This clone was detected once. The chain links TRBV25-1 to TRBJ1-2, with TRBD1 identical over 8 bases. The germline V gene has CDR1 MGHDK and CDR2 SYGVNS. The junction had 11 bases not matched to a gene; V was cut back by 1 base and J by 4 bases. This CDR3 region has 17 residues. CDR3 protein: CASSESRGTGRTYGYTF. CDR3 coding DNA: TGTGCCAGCAGTGAATCAAGGGGGACAGGACGCACCTATGGCTACACCTTC.

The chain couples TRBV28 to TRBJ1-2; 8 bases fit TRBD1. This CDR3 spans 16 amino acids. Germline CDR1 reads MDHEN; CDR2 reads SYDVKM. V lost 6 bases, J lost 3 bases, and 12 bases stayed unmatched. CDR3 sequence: CASSRTGSRGDYGYTF. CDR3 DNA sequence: TGTGCCAGCAGCCGGACAGGGTCAAGGGGGGACTATGGCTACACCTTC.

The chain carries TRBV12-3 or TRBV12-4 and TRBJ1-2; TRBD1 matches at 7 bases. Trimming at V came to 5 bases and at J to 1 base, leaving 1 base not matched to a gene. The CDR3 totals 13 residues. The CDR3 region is CASSGDSNYGYTF. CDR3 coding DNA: TGTGCCAGCAGTGGGGACAGTAACTATGGCTACACCTTC.

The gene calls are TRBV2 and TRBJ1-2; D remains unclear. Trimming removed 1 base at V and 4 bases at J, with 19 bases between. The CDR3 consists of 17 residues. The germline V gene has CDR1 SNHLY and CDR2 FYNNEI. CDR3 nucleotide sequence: TGTGCCAGCAGTGAAGAGTCCCCGACAATCCAACTCTATGGCTACACCTTC. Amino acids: CASSEESPTIQLYGYTF.

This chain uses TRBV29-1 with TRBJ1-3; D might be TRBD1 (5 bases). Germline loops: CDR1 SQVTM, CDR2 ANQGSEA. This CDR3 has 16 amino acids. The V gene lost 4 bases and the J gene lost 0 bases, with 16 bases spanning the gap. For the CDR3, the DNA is TGCAGCGTTGTTGTTAGGAGGGGCGACTCTGGAAACACCATATATTTT. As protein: CSVVVRRGDSGNTIYF.

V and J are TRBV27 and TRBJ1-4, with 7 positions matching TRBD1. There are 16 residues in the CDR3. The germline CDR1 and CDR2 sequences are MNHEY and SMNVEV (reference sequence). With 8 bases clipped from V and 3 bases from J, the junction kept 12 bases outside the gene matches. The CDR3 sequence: CASGRGGGFANEKLFF. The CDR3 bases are TGTGCCAGCGGTCGTGGAGGGGGCTTCGCTAATGAAAAACTGTTTTTT.

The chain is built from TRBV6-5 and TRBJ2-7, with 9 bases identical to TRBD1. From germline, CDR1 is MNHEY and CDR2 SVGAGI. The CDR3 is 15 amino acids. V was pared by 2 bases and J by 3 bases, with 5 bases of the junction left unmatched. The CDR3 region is CASSYRGQGIYEQYF. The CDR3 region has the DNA TGTGCCAGCAGTTACAGGGGACAGGGAATCTACGAGCAGTACTTC.

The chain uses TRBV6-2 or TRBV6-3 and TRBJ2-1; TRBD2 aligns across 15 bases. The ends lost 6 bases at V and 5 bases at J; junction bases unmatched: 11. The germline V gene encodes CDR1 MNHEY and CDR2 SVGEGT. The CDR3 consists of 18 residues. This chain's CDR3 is CASSFWTSGRARDNEQFF. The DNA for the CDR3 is TGTGCCAGCAGCTTCTGGACTAGCGGGAGGGCTAGGGACAATGAGCAGTTCTTC.

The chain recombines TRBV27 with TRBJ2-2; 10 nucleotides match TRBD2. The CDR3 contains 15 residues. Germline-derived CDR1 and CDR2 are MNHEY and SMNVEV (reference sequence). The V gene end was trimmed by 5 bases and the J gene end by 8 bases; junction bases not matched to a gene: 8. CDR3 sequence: CASSRTSGMRGELFF. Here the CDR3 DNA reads TGTGCCAGCAGTCGGACTAGCGGAATGAGGGGGGAGCTGTTTTTT.

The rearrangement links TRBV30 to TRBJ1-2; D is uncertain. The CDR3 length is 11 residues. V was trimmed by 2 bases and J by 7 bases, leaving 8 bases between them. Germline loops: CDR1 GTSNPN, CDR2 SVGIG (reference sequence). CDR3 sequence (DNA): TGTGCCTGGAGTCAGCGGGTTGGCTACACCTTC. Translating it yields CAWSQRVGYTF.

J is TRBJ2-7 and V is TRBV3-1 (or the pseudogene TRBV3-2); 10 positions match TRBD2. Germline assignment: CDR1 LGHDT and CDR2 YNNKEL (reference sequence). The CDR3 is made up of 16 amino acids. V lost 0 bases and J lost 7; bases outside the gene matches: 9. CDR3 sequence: CASSQDLGLAGVEQYF. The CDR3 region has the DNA TGTGCCAGCAGCCAAGACCTGGGTCTAGCGGGGGTAGAGCAGTACTTC.